This T cell receptor (beta chain) is from a study of post-analysis software for immune sequencing data. Study-level information: Disease courses included relapsing-remitting, secondary progressive and progressive-relapsing multiple sclerosis. General study findings and limits: Compared with controls, patients showed significantly lower normalized Chao1 diversity. Under the F measure, samples that were prepared in one batch clustered strongly together.

The authors incorporated unique molecular identifiers into the TCR beta cDNA libraries. Out of roughly 0.85 to 11 million T cells, a few hundred thousand cDNA molecules were generated. A single record per CDR3 protein comes from TCRdb applying MiXCR to the PCR reads. The sample comprises 380,000 or so distinct CDR3 sequences, 30% to 45% of which are singletons, and roughly 12% rests with the top ten. About this clonotype itself: Its antigen is currently unknown.

The source material was blood. The clonotype was recovered from a girl aged 10-17 years with multiple sclerosis.

The CDR3 region has the DNA TGCAGTGCTAGAGAGGGGACAGGGGGCTACGAGCAGTACTTC. Its translation: CSAREGTGGYEQYF. The chain uses TRBV20-1 and TRBJ2-7, with 11 nucleotides matching TRBD1. This CDR3 region has 14 residues. The junction had 1 base not matched to a gene; V was cut back by 0 bases and J by 3 bases. CDR1 is DFQATT, CDR2 SNEGSKA, per germline (reference sequence).